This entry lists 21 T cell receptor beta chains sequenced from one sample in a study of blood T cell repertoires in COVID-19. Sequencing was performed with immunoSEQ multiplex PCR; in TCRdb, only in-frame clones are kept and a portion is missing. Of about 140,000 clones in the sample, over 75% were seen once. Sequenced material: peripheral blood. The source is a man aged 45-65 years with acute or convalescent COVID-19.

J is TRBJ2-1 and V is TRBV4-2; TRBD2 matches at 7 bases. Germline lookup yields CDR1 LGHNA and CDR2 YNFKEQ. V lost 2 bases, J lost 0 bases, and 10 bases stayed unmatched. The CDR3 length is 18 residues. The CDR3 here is CASSQRGSGVISYNEQFF. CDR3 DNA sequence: TGTGCCAGCAGCCAACGGGGAAGCGGGGTTATCTCCTACAATGAGCAGTTCTTC.

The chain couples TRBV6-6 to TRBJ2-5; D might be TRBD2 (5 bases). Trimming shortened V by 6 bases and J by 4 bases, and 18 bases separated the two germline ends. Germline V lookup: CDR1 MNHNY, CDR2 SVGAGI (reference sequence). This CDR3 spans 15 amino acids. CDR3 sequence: CASRLFFGVGETQYF. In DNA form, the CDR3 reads TGTGCCAGCAGACTGTTCTTCGGGGTAGGAGAGACCCAGTACTTC.

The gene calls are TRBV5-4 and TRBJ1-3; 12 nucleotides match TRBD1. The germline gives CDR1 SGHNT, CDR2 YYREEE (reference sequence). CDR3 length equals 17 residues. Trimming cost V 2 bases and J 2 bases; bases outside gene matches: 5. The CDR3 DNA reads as TGTGCCAGCAGCTTACCGGGACAGGGGGCGGCTGGAAACACCATATATTTT. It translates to CASSLPGQGAAGNTIYF.

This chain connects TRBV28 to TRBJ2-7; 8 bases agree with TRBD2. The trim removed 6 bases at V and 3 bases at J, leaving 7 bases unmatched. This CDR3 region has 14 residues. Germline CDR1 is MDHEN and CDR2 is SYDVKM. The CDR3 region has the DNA TGTGCCAGCAGGTTAGGACTAGCCAACTACGAGCAGTACTTC. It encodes CASRLGLANYEQYF.

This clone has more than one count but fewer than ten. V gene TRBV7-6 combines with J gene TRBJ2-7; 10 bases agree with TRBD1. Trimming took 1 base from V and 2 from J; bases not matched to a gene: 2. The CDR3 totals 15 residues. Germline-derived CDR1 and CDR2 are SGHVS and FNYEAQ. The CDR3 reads CASSLEGTGAYEQYF. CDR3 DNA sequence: TGTGCCAGCAGCTTAGAGGGGACAGGGGCCTACGAGCAGTACTTC.

The CDR3 loop reads CASSPRSGTGGGYTF. The CDR3 DNA sequence: TGTGCCAGCAGTCCCCGCTCCGGGACAGGGGGTGGCTACACCTTC. This chain uses TRBV28 with TRBJ1-2, with 11 bases that match TRBD1. The CDR3 is 15 residues long. The V gene end was trimmed by 5 bases and the J gene end by 7 bases; junction bases not matched to a gene: 9. Germline V gene sequence: CDR1 MDHEN, CDR2 SYDVKM.

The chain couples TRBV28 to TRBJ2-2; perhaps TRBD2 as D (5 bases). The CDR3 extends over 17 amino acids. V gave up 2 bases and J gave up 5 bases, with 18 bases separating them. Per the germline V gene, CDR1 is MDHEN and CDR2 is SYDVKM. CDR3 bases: TGTGCCAGCAGTTTACTGTCGATTGCCCGGAGGACCGGGGAGCTGTTTTTT. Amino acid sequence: CASSLLSIARRTGELFF.

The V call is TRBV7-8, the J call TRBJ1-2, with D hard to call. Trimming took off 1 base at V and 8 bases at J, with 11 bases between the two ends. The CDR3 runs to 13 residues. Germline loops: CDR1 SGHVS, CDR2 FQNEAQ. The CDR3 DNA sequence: TGTGCCAGCAGCTTAGGACGTACCGGGGGCTACACCTTC. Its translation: CASSLGRTGGYTF.

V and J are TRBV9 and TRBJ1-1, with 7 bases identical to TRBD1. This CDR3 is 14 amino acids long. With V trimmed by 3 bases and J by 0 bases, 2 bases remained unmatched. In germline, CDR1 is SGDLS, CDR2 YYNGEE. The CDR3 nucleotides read TGTGCCAGCAGCGAGACAGGGATGAACACTGAAGCTTTCTTT. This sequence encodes CASSETGMNTEAFF.

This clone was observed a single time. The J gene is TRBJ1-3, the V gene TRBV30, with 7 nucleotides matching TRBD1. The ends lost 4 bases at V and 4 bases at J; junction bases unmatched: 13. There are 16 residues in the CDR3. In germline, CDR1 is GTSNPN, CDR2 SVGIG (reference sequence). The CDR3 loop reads CAWTGADRLSGNTIYF. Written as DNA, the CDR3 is TGTGCCTGGACGGGGGCGGACAGGCTGTCGGGAAACACCATATATTTT. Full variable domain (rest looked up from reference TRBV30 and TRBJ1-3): SQTIHQWPATLVQPVGSPLSLECTVEGTSNPNLYWYRQAAGRGLQLLFYSVGIGQISSEVPQNLSASRPQDRQFILSSKKLLLSDSGFYLCAWTGADRLSGNTIYFGEGSWLTVV.

The CDR3 nucleotides read TGTGCCAGCAGCCCCACAGGGGGCTACACTGAAGCTTTCTTT. It specifies CASSPTGGYTEAFF. V gene TRBV7-8 combines with J gene TRBJ1-1, with 9 bases that match TRBD1. V gave up 5 bases and J gave up 3 bases; unmatched junction bases: 4. Germline CDR1 is SGHVS and CDR2 is FQNEAQ. The CDR3 runs 14 residues.

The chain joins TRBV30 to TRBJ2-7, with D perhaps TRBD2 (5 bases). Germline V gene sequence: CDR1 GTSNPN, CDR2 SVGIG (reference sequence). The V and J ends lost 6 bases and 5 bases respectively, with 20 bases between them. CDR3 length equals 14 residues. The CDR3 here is CACSRDPTRDEQYF. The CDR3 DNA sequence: TGTGCCTGTAGCCGGGATCCTACGCGGGACGAGCAGTACTTC.

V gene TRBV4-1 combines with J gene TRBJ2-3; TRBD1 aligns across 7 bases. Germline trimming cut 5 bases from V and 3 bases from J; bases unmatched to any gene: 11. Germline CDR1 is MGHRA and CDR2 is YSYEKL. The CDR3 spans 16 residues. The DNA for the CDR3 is TGCGCCAGCAGCATCTCCCCGACAGGGCGGACAGATACGCAGTATTTT. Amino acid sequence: CASSISPTGRTDTQYF.

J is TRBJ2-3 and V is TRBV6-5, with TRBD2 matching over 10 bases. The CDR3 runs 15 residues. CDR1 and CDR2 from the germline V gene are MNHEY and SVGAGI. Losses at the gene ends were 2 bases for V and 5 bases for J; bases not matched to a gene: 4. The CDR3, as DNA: TGTGCCAGCAGTTACCTACTAGCGGGGTTAGATACGCAGTATTTT. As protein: CASSYLLAGLDTQYF.

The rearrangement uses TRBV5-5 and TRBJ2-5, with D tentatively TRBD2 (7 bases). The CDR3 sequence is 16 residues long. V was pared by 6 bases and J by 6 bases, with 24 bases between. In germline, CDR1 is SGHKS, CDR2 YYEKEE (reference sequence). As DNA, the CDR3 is TGTGCCAGCACCGCTCTGGCGGGGGCCGGGGGAAAGACCCAGTACTTC. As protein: CASTALAGAGGKTQYF.

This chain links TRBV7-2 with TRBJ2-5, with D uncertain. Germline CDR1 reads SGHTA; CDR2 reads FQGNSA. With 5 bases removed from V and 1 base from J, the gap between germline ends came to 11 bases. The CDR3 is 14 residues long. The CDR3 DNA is TGTGCCAGCAGCGCGAAACGCTCCCAAGAGACCCAGTACTTC. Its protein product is CASSAKRSQETQYF.

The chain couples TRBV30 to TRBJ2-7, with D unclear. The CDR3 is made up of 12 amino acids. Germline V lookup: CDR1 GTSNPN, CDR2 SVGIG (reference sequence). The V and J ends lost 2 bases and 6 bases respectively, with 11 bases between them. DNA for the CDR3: TGTGCCTGGAGTTCTATGGGCCTCGAGCAGTACTTC. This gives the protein CAWSSMGLEQYF.

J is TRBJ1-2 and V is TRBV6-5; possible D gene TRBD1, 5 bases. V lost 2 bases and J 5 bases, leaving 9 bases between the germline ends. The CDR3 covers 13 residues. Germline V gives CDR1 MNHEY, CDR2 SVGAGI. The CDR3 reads CASSYQGVYGYTF. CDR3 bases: TGTGCCAGCAGTTACCAGGGCGTGTATGGCTACACCTTC.

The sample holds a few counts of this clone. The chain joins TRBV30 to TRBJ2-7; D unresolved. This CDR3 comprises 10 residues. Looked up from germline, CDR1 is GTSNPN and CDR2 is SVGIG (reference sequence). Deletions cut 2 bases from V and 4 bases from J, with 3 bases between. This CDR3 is CAWSTYEQYF. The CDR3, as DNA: TGTGCCTGGAGTACATACGAGCAGTACTTC.

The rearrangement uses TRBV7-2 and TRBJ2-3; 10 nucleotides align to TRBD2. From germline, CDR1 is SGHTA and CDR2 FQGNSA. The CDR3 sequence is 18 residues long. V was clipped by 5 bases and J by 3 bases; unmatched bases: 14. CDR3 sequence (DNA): TGTGCCAGCAGCCTAATAGTGGGTAGCGGGGGGCCAACAGATACGCAGTATTTT. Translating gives CASSLIVGSGGPTDTQYF.

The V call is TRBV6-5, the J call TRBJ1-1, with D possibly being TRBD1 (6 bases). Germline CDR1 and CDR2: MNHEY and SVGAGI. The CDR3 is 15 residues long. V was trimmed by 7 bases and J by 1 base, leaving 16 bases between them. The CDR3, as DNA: TGTGCCAGCATCCAAACACGGGACAAGAACACTGAAGCTTTCTTT. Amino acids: CASIQTRDKNTEAFF.